The clone carrying this T cell receptor (beta chain) was seen just once. The antigen remains undetermined. This sample is drawn from a study of T cell responses to AZD1222 COVID-19 vaccine. Overall study context: Pooled samples include second doses given at about 4 or 12 weeks. Study-wide results and limits: Increases in Spike-specific TCR breadth and depth were seen after two AZD1222 doses. Spike-wide coverage was observed for vaccine-associated CD4 TCRs, with dominant responses at 160-218 and 743-854. The donor cohort was predominantly white British with a female majority, and clonal diversity may have been underestimated.

Sequencing was performed with immunoSEQ multiplex PCR; in TCRdb, only in-frame clones are kept and a portion is missing. Of about 160,000 clones in the sample, roughly 94% were seen once. Deletions cut 4 bases from V and 2 bases from J, with 16 bases between. This CDR3 is 16 amino acids long. Germline V CDR1 and CDR2: SGHVS, FQNEAQ. The TCR was taken from an adult in good health. The chain is built from TRBV7-8 and TRBJ2-3, with a possible D match to TRBD2 (5 bases). The material sequenced was peripheral blood, taken on day 0 of AZD1222 vaccination. The CDR3 here is CASSSPRGKNTDTQYF. The CDR3 DNA sequence: TGTGCCAGCAGCTCTCCCCGGGGTAAAAACACAGATACGCAGTATTTT.